Below are 22 T cell receptor beta chains sequenced from a single sample in a study of blood T cell repertoires in COVID-19. Here immunoSEQ multiplex PCR was the method, and the copy in TCRdb shows in-frame clones only, minus some. There are roughly 440,000 clones in the sample; approximately 88% occur only once, and around 12% lies in the top ten. Source material: peripheral blood. These receptors were taken from a woman aged 45-59 years with COVID-19, enrolled during active disease.

J is TRBJ2-6 and V is TRBV18; possibly TRBD2 for D (5 bases). The germline gives CDR1 KGHSH, CDR2 LQKENI. There are 16 residues in the CDR3. V lost 2 bases and J 2 bases, leaving 10 bases between the germline ends. This CDR3 reads CASSPNGGAGANVLTF. DNA of the CDR3: TGTGCCAGCTCACCAAACGGAGGTGCTGGGGCCAACGTCCTGACTTTC.

This rearrangement joins TRBV4-2 to TRBJ1-6; D is possibly TRBD1 (6 bases). The CDR3 has 18 residues. Germline CDR1 is LGHNA and CDR2 is YNFKEQ. Trimming shortened V by 0 bases and J by 0 bases, and 12 bases separated the two germline ends. The chain's CDR3 is CASSQDVRGSSYNSPLHF. DNA for the CDR3: TGTGCCAGCAGCCAAGATGTAAGGGGGAGCTCCTATAATTCACCCCTCCACTTT.

The chain carries TRBV7-8 and TRBJ1-5; D is ambiguous. The CDR3 totals 13 residues. Between the trimmed V and J ends, which lost 5 bases and 6 bases, there was a span of 11 bases. Germline V gene sequence: CDR1 SGHVS, CDR2 FQNEAQ. This chain's CDR3 is CASSPSPSQPQHF. The CDR3 region has the DNA TGTGCCAGCAGCCCATCCCCCAGTCAGCCCCAGCATTTT.

This rearrangement joins TRBV5-6 to TRBJ2-3; no definite D call. CDR1 and CDR2 from the germline V gene are SGHDT and YYEEEE. The CDR3 covers 14 residues. V dropped 4 bases and J dropped 4 bases, with 13 bases sitting between them. CDR3 sequence (DNA): TGTGCCAGCAGCCCCCGCAGAGGTGCAGATACGCAGTATTTT. This translates into CASSPRRGADTQYF.

This chain connects TRBV2 to TRBJ2-1; 11 bases match TRBD2. The junction had 7 bases not matched to a gene; V was cut back by 6 bases and J by 3 bases. CDR1 is SNHLY and CDR2 is FYNNEI in the germline V gene. The CDR3 spans 16 residues. This CDR3 is CASSDTGTSGYNEQFF. The DNA for the CDR3 is TGTGCCAGCAGCGATACCGGGACTAGCGGCTACAATGAGCAGTTCTTC. Using reference TRBV2 and TRBJ2-1 for the parts outside the CDR3, the full variable domain is EPEVTQTPSHQVTQMGQEVILRCVPISNHLYFYWYRQILGQKVEFLVSFYNNEISEKSEIFDDQFSVERPDGSNFTLKIRSTKLEDSAMYFCASSDTGTSGYNEQFFGPGTRLTVL.

This chain links TRBV7-9 with TRBJ1-1, with TRBD1 identical over 12 bases. The CDR3 is 18 amino acids. Per germline, CDR1 SEHNR and CDR2 FQNEAQ (reference sequence). The V and J ends lost 6 bases and 5 bases, in that order; junction bases with no gene match: 16. CDR3 residues: CASSLKRGDRGLGTEAFF. The CDR3 nucleotides are TGTGCCAGCAGTCTCAAAAGAGGGGACAGGGGGCTTGGGACTGAAGCTTTCTTT.

The J gene is TRBJ2-3, the V gene TRBV2; 11 bases line up with TRBD2. This CDR3 region has 17 residues. Per the germline V gene, CDR1 is SNHLY and CDR2 is FYNNEI. With 3 bases clipped from V and 0 bases from J, the junction kept 5 bases outside the gene matches. CDR3 sequence: CASSERGLADSTDTQYF. CDR3 DNA: TGTGCCAGCAGTGAGAGGGGACTAGCGGACAGCACAGATACGCAGTATTTT.

This clone came up a few times. The chain is built from TRBV5-1 and TRBJ2-7; a weak D match, TRBD1 (6 bases). Per the germline V gene, CDR1 is SGHRS and CDR2 is YFSETQ. V lost 3 bases and J 2 bases, leaving 12 bases between the germline ends. The CDR3 is 14 amino acids. CDR3 region: CASSSGQTTYEQYF. CDR3 in DNA: TGCGCCAGCAGCTCCGGACAGACCACCTACGAGCAGTACTTC. The full variable domain, with the rest looked up from reference TRBV5-1 and TRBJ2-7, is KAGVTQTPRYLIKTRGQQVTLSCSPISGHRSVSWYQQTPGQGLQFLFEYFSETQRNKGNFPGRFSGRQFSNSRSEMNVSTLELGDSALYLCASSSGQTTYEQYFGPGTRLTVT.

The rearrangement links TRBV9 to TRBJ1-2; possible D gene TRBD1, 5 bases. Germline CDR1 and CDR2: SGDLS and YYNGEE. Trimming shortened V by 0 bases and J by 3 bases, and 9 bases separated the two germline ends. This CDR3 has 14 residues. This chain's CDR3 is CASSVAQGDYGYTF. DNA of the CDR3: TGTGCCAGCAGCGTAGCGCAGGGTGACTATGGCTACACCTTC.

This sequence joins TRBV5-1 and TRBJ2-3; D perhaps matches TRBD1 (6 bases). Germline CDR1 SGHRS, CDR2 YFSETQ. The CDR3 has 14 amino acids. Trimming left V 0 bases short and J 4 bases short, with 9 bases between. The CDR3: CASSLGGGSDTQYF. The CDR3 DNA reads TGCGCCAGCAGCTTGGGAGGGGGATCAGATACGCAGTATTTT.

This sequence joins TRBV19 and TRBJ1-5, with a tentative D call TRBD1 (5 bases). The germline gives CDR1 LNHDA, CDR2 SQIVND (reference sequence). This CDR3 has 18 residues. Trimming cost V 5 bases and J 6 bases, with 26 bases left between them. This CDR3 is CASSPGALDSGWGQPQHF. The CDR3 DNA reads TGTGCCAGTAGTCCGGGAGCGTTGGACTCAGGGTGGGGTCAGCCCCAGCATTTT.

V is TRBV6-5 and J is TRBJ1-2; 10 positions match TRBD1. Germline V gives CDR1 MNHEY, CDR2 SVGAGI. The CDR3 extends over 14 amino acids. The trim removed 8 bases at V and 2 bases at J, leaving 5 bases unmatched. CDR3 residues: CASGRDRGNYGYTF. The CDR3 DNA sequence: TGTGCCAGCGGCCGGGACAGGGGAAACTATGGCTACACCTTC.

J is TRBJ1-1 and V is TRBV18; 9 bases agree with TRBD1. Germline CDR1 reads KGHSH; CDR2 reads LQKENI. The CDR3 is 17 amino acids. V dropped 0 bases and J dropped 5; count of bases not matched to a gene: 10. DNA for the CDR3: TGTGCCAGCTCACCACCGGAGGTAAACAGGGGGCGAACTGAAGCTTTCTTT. It yields the protein CASSPPEVNRGRTEAFF.

The sample holds a few counts of this clone. J is TRBJ1-6 and V is TRBV4-1; 7 nucleotides line up with TRBD1. The CDR3 loop spans 13 amino acids. J lost 10 bases, V lost 6 bases, and 6 bases had no gene match. Per the germline V gene, CDR1 is MGHRA and CDR2 is YSYEKL. CDR3 sequence: CASRGQGESPLHF. As DNA, the CDR3 is TGCGCCAGCAGGGGGCAGGGGGAGTCACCCCTCCACTTT.

This chain uses TRBV6-1 with TRBJ1-6; D gene unclear. The germline V gene has CDR1 MNHNS and CDR2 SASEGT. This CDR3 region has 13 residues. Trimming left V 3 bases short and J 9 bases short, with 9 bases between. The CDR3 coding sequence is TGTGCCAGCAGTGACCCCCGGGGTTCACCCCTCCACTTT. Protein product: CASSDPRGSPLHF.

The chain has TRBV19 and TRBJ2-2; possibly TRBD2 for D (6 bases). Germline V gene sequence: CDR1 LNHDA, CDR2 SQIVND (reference sequence). The V end lost 6 bases, the J end lost 5 bases, and 13 bases lay between the germline ends. The CDR3 is made up of 14 amino acids. CDR3 loop: CASRRGRGTGELFF. In DNA form, the CDR3 reads TGTGCCAGTAGAAGAGGACGGGGGACCGGGGAGCTGTTTTTT. Supplemented by reference TRBV19 and TRBJ2-2, the full variable domain reads DGGITQSPKYLFRKEGQNVTLSCEQNLNHDAMYWYRQDPGQGLRLIYYSQIVNDFQKGDIAEGYSVSREKKESFPLTVTSAQKNPTAFYLCASRRGRGTGELFFGEGSRLTVL.

J is TRBJ2-2 and V is TRBV2; D gene uncertain. The CDR3 contains 14 residues. Germline CDR1 and CDR2: SNHLY and FYNNEI. The ends were cut back, 5 bases at V and 2 bases at J, with 9 bases in the middle. CDR3 sequence reads: CASSPRQNTGELFF. The CDR3 DNA reads TGTGCCAGCAGTCCAAGACAAAACACCGGGGAGCTGTTTTTT.

The chain recombines TRBV7-9 with TRBJ1-1; 11 bases are a match to TRBD1. Germline V lookup: CDR1 SEHNR, CDR2 FQNEAQ (reference sequence). V shed 5 bases and J 6 bases; nucleotides not matched to a gene: 8. The CDR3 is 15 amino acids. The CDR3 DNA reads as TGTGCCAGCAGCCTCATGGGACAGGGGGGCGCTGAAGCTTTCTTT. Its protein product is CASSLMGQGGAEAFF.

This clone occurred a few times. V gene TRBV7-8 combines with J gene TRBJ1-5; possibly TRBD1 for D (5 bases). Germline CDR1 reads SGHVS; CDR2 reads FQNEAQ. The CDR3 covers 16 residues. The V end was cut by 1 base, the J end by 3 bases, with 13 bases between. The CDR3: CASSLDPDSLNQPQHF. In DNA, the CDR3 is TGTGCCAGCAGCTTAGACCCAGACAGTCTCAATCAGCCCCAGCATTTT. Full variable domain (rest looked up from reference TRBV7-8 and TRBJ1-5): GAGVSQSPRYKVAKRGQDVALRCDPISGHVSLFWYQQALGQGPEFLTYFQNEAQLDKSGLPSDRFFAERPEGSVSTLKIQRTQQEDSAVYLCASSLDPDSLNQPQHFGDGTRLSIL.

CDR3 loop: CASSAQWDRRLGYTF. The DNA for the CDR3 is TGTGCCAGCAGCGCCCAGTGGGACAGGAGACTTGGCTACACCTTC. The V gene is TRBV5-6, the J gene TRBJ1-2, with 8 nucleotides matching TRBD1. The trim removed 4 bases at V and 7 bases at J, leaving 12 bases unmatched. Germline CDR1 reads SGHDT; CDR2 reads YYEEEE. This CDR3 is 15 amino acids long.

The gene calls are TRBV6-5 and TRBJ1-2; 9 bases are a match to TRBD1. Trimming removed 2 bases from V and 4 bases from J; junction bases left unmatched: 2. This CDR3 is built from 14 residues. CDR1 and CDR2 (germline): MNHEY, SVGAGI. In nucleotides, the CDR3 is TGTGCCAGCAGTTACCAGACAGGGGGCTATGGCTACACCTTC. Its translation: CASSYQTGGYGYTF.

This rearrangement joins TRBV28 to TRBJ1-2; maybe TRBD1 (6 bases). The CDR3 runs to 16 residues. Germline values: CDR1 MDHEN, CDR2 SYDVKM. Trimming pared 5 bases from V and 6 bases from J, leaving 22 bases between. CDR3 amino acids: CASSPTGGLARNGYTF. CDR3 coding DNA: TGTGCCAGCAGTCCGACCGGGGGGCTCGCTAGAAATGGCTACACCTTC.